Shown below are 10 T cell receptor beta chains from a single sample sequenced in a study of blood T cell repertoires in COVID-19. Profiled with immunoSEQ multiplex PCR; TCRdb holds only in-frame clones, not every one. The repertoire holds approximately 140,000 clones, with over 80% as singletons. Sequenced input: peripheral blood. These receptor sequences come from a man aged 25 to 40 with COVID-19, enrolled during active disease.

The CDR3 nucleotides are TGTGCCAGCAGTGAAAAAAGGTGGGCGCGGGGCACAGATACGCAGTATTTT. Encoded protein: CASSEKRWARGTDTQYF. The rearrangement uses TRBV6-1 and TRBJ2-3, with D possibly TRBD2 on 5 matching bases. V dropped 2 bases and J dropped 1 base, with 16 bases sitting between them. CDR1 and CDR2 from the germline V gene are MNHNS and SASEGT. CDR3 length equals 17 residues.

This chain joins TRBV14 and TRBJ2-1; D unclear. Germline CDR1 and CDR2: SGHDN and FVKESK. Trimming removed 6 bases from V and 4 bases from J, with 4 bases in between. This CDR3 has 11 residues. The CDR3 loop reads CASSLYNEQFF. The CDR3 region has the DNA TGTGCCAGCAGTCTATACAATGAGCAGTTCTTC.

This clone appeared a single time. The chain has TRBV7-2 and TRBJ1-5; no firm D call. V gave up 5 bases and J gave up 0 bases, with 8 bases separating them. The CDR3 extends over 14 amino acids. Per the germline V gene, CDR1 is SGHTA and CDR2 is FQGNSA. The CDR3 spells CASSPHVSNQPQHF. CDR3 DNA: TGTGCCAGCAGCCCACATGTTAGCAATCAGCCCCAGCATTTT.

This sequence joins TRBV14 and TRBJ2-2, with D tentatively TRBD2 (6 bases). Germline values: CDR1 SGHDN, CDR2 FVKESK. Between the trimmed V and J ends, which lost 2 bases and 4 bases, there was a span of 20 bases. The CDR3 loop spans 18 amino acids. CDR3 region: CASSQYRGGLLTTGELFF. In DNA, the CDR3 is TGTGCCAGCAGCCAATATCGTGGGGGACTCTTAACCACCGGGGAGCTGTTTTTT.

The CDR3 sequence is CASSPHGTGHYGYTF. CDR3 nucleotide sequence: TGTGCCAGCAGTCCTCACGGGACAGGACACTATGGCTACACCTTC. The rearrangement links TRBV28 to TRBJ1-2; 8 bases line up with TRBD1. V lost 5 bases and J lost 3; bases outside the gene matches: 8. The CDR3 runs to 15 residues. Germline V gene lookup returns CDR1 MDHEN and CDR2 SYDVKM.

The chain carries TRBV24-1 and TRBJ1-2; TRBD1 might be the D (5 bases). Trimming stripped 4 bases from V and 3 bases from J, with 11 bases between. CDR1 KGHDR and CDR2 SFDVKD come from the germline V gene. The CDR3 spans 14 residues. The CDR3 is CATSDPDSYYGYTF. The CDR3 bases are TGTGCCACCAGTGACCCCGACAGCTACTATGGCTACACCTTC.

The V gene is TRBV7-9, the J gene TRBJ1-2; 7 positions match TRBD1. CDR3 length: 15 residues. CDR1 and CDR2 from the germline V gene are SEHNR and FQNEAQ (reference sequence). Unmatched junction bases numbered 11, after V lost 3 bases and J lost 7 bases. CDR3 sequence (DNA): TGTGCCAGCAGCTTGCCGGGACAGACGAGTTTTGGCTACACCTTC. Amino acid sequence: CASSLPGQTSFGYTF.

This clone was seen a single time. This sequence joins TRBV27 and TRBJ1-1; D unresolved. Germline CDR1 is MNHEY and CDR2 is SMNVEV (reference sequence). The CDR3 consists of 13 residues. The V end lost 8 bases, the J end lost 2 bases, and 12 bases lay between the germline ends. CDR3 DNA sequence: TGTGCCAGCGGCAGGAAAGTAAACACTGAAGCTTTCTTT. This codes for CASGRKVNTEAFF.

This chain links TRBV11-1 with TRBJ1-3; D gene uncertain. This CDR3 is built from 14 residues. Germline V gene sequence: CDR1 SGHAT, CDR2 FQDESV (reference sequence). V was shortened by 5 bases and J by 4 bases, with 12 bases between the two germline ends. DNA for the CDR3: TGTGCCAGCAGCCGAACCGGCGGCGGAAACACCATATATTTT. Protein sequence: CASSRTGGGNTIYF. The entire variable domain, with the rest obtained from reference TRBV11-1 and TRBJ1-3, is as follows: EAEVAQSPRYKITEKSQAVAFWCDPISGHATLYWYRQILGQGPELLVQFQDESVVDDSQLPKDRFSAERLKGVDSTLKIQPAELGDSAMYLCASSRTGGGNTIYFGEGSWLTVV.

The chain carries TRBV6-5 and TRBJ1-5; D might be TRBD1 (5 bases). The CDR3 runs 15 residues. V was pared by 5 bases and J by 4 bases, with 15 bases between. CDR1 and CDR2 (germline): MNHEY, SVGAGI. The DNA of the CDR3 is TGTGCCAGCAGTACCGGGACCGGGAGAAATCAGCCCCAGCATTTT. Translation gives CASSTGTGRNQPQHF.